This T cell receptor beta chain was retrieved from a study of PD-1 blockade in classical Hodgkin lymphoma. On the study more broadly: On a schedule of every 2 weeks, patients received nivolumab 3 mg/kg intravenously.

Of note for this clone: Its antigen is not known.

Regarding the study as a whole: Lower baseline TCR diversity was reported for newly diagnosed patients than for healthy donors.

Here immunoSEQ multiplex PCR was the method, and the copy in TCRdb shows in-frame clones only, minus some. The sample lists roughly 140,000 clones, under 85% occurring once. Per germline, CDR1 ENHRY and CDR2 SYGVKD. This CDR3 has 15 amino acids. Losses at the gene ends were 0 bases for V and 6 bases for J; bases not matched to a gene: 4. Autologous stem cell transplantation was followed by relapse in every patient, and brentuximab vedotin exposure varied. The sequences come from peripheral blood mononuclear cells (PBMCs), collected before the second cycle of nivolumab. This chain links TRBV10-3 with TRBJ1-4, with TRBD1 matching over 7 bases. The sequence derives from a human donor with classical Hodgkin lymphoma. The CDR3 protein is CAISESQGGYEKLFF. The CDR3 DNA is TGTGCCATCAGTGAGTCCCAGGGGGGGTATGAAAAACTGTTTTTT.